A selection of T cell receptor beta chains follows, all from one sample in a study of T cells in Graves' hyperthyroidism and ophthalmopathy. Via MiXCR, TCRdb re-called the multiplex PCR reads, giving one row per CDR3 protein. The table has 300,000 to 450,000 distinct CDR3 sequences, approximately 15% seen once; the top ten hold around 21%. The sample was blood. These receptors were collected from a man aged 25 to 40 with Graves' hyperthyroidism that later progressed to Graves' ophthalmopathy. Each CDR3 is given with its conserved first and last residue. The order of the fields is CDR3 protein, CDR3 DNA, J gene, V gene, clone size, D gene. A D gene is named only where the DNA matches it firmly. Clone size is given for some rows only: seen once, a few or many times, or a class if the clone is expanded.

CDR3aa: CASSPTVNTEAFF
CDR3nt: TGTGCCAGCAGCCCGACGGTAAACACTGAAGCTTTCTTT
j_gene: TRBJ1-1
v_gene: TRBV7-9
abundance: many
d_gene: .

CDR3aa: CAWSVQGTASYEQYF
CDR3nt: TGTGCCTGGAGTGTACAGGGGACAGCCTCCTACGAGCAGTACTTC
j_gene: TRBJ2-7
v_gene: TRBV30
abundance: many
d_gene: TRBD1

CDR3aa: CATSRVRGTGNSYEQYF
CDR3nt: TGTGCCACCAGCAGAGTTAGGGGGACAGGGAATTCCTACGAGCAGTACTTC
j_gene: TRBJ2-7
v_gene: TRBV15
abundance: many
d_gene: TRBD1

CDR3aa: CASSGTVGEKLFF
CDR3nt: TGCGCCAGCAGCGGGACGGTGGGTGAAAAACTGTTTTTT
j_gene: TRBJ1-4
v_gene: TRBV5-1
abundance: .
d_gene: .

CDR3aa: CASSFRDTEAFF
CDR3nt: TGTGCCAGCAGCTTCCGTGACACTGAAGCTTTCTTT
j_gene: TRBJ1-1
v_gene: TRBV7-8
abundance: many
d_gene: .

CDR3aa: CASSLRNTGELFF
CDR3nt: TGTGCCAGCAGCTTACGGAACACCGGGGAGCTGTTTTTT
j_gene: TRBJ2-2
v_gene: TRBV5-1
abundance: many
d_gene: .

CDR3aa: CASNLPGRDTEAFF
CDR3nt: TGTGCCAGCAACTTACCGGGACGGGACACTGAAGCTTTCTTT
j_gene: TRBJ1-1
v_gene: TRBV9
abundance: few
d_gene: .

CDR3aa: CASPRALGGEQYF
CDR3nt: TGTGCCAGTCCCAGGGCCCTTGGGGGCGAGCAGTACTTC
j_gene: TRBJ2-7
v_gene: TRBV28
abundance: few
d_gene: .

CDR3aa: CASREYRAGNTIYF
CDR3nt: TGTGCCAGCAGGGAGTACAGGGCTGGAAACACCATATATTTT
j_gene: TRBJ1-3
v_gene: TRBV6-1
abundance: few
d_gene: .

CDR3aa: CASSGTSFGVYNEQFF
CDR3nt: TGTGCCAGCAGTGGGACCTCCTTTGGGGTATACAATGAGCAGTTCTTC
j_gene: TRBJ2-1
v_gene: TRBV12-3/TRBV12-4
abundance: many
d_gene: .

CDR3aa: CASSQGWEGGYTF
CDR3nt: TGCGCCAGCAGCCAAGGCTGGGAAGGTGGCTACACCTTC
j_gene: TRBJ1-2
v_gene: TRBV4-1
abundance: .
d_gene: .

CDR3aa: CASSIGGGNADTQYF
CDR3nt: TGTGCCAGTAGTATTGGTGGCGGGAACGCAGATACGCAGTATTTT
j_gene: TRBJ2-3
v_gene: TRBV19
abundance: .
d_gene: .

CDR3aa: CASSLGWDRAYNEQFF
CDR3nt: TGTGCCAGCAGCTTGGGCTGGGACAGGGCCTACAATGAGCAGTTCTTC
j_gene: TRBJ2-1
v_gene: TRBV5-5
abundance: few
d_gene: TRBD1

CDR3aa: CASSDSGRAGELFF
CDR3nt: TGTGCCAGCAGTGACTCGGGTCGGGCCGGGGAGCTGTTTTTT
j_gene: TRBJ2-2
v_gene: TRBV6-4
abundance: .
d_gene: .

CDR3aa: CASRISGGAAGDTQYF
CDR3nt: TGTGCCAGCAGAATAAGCGGGGGGGCCGCCGGAGATACGCAGTATTTT
j_gene: TRBJ2-3
v_gene: TRBV27
abundance: many
d_gene: TRBD2

CDR3aa: CASSPPPGQGAYEQYF
CDR3nt: TGTGCCAGCAGCCCACCCCCGGGACAGGGGGCCTACGAGCAGTACTTC
j_gene: TRBJ2-7
v_gene: TRBV11-1
abundance: many
d_gene: TRBD1

CDR3aa: CASSYGQGSRGTEAFF
CDR3nt: TGTGCCAGCAGCTACGGACAGGGGAGCAGAGGCACTGAAGCTTTCTTT
j_gene: TRBJ1-1
v_gene: TRBV12-3/TRBV12-4
abundance: many
d_gene: TRBD1

CDR3aa: CASSFDRGETNSYGYTF
CDR3nt: TGTGCCAGCAGCTTTGACAGGGGCGAGACAAATAGCTATGGCTACACCTTC
j_gene: TRBJ1-2
v_gene: TRBV7-2
abundance: many
d_gene: TRBD1

CDR3aa: CASSLEAGDNKNIQYF
CDR3nt: TGCGCCAGCAGCTTGGAGGCAGGGGACAACAAAAACATTCAGTACTTC
j_gene: TRBJ2-4
v_gene: TRBV5-1
abundance: many
d_gene: .

CDR3aa: CASRLPQGQPQHF
CDR3nt: TGTGCCAGCAGATTACCACAGGGGCAGCCCCAGCATTTT
j_gene: TRBJ1-5
v_gene: TRBV6-1
abundance: many
d_gene: TRBD1

CDR3aa: CASSLTPGHSTDTQYF
CDR3nt: TGTGCCAGCAGCTTAACTCCGGGGCACAGCACAGATACGCAGTATTTT
j_gene: TRBJ2-3
v_gene: TRBV11-2
abundance: many
d_gene: .

CDR3aa: CASSQESRDSYEQYF
CDR3nt: TGTGCCAGCAGCCAAGAAAGCAGGGACTCCTACGAGCAGTACTTC
j_gene: TRBJ2-7
v_gene: TRBV4-2
abundance: .
d_gene: .

CDR3aa: CASSQDIGGLEQYF
CDR3nt: TGTGCCAGCAGCCAAGATATCGGGGGCCTCGAGCAGTACTTC
j_gene: TRBJ2-7
v_gene: TRBV4-2
abundance: .
d_gene: .

CDR3aa: CASSDYRSEAFF
CDR3nt: TGTGCCAGCAGTGATTATAGGAGTGAAGCTTTCTTT
j_gene: TRBJ1-1
v_gene: TRBV6-1
abundance: few
d_gene: .

CDR3aa: CAWSANSLLSF
CDR3nt: TGTGCCTGGAGTGCAAACTCCCTCCTATCCTTC
j_gene: TRBJ1-2
v_gene: TRBV30
abundance: few
d_gene: .

CDR3aa: CASSRIWAGGSYEQFF
CDR3nt: TGTGCCAGCAGCCGTATCTGGGCGGGGGGATCGTATGAGCAGTTCTTC
j_gene: TRBJ2-1
v_gene: TRBV11-1
abundance: many
d_gene: TRBD2

CDR3aa: CASSRDRVQFF
CDR3nt: TGTGCCAGCAGCCGCGACAGGGTGCAGTTCTTC
j_gene: TRBJ2-1
v_gene: TRBV28
abundance: .
d_gene: TRBD1

CDR3aa: CSVRDSYYEQYF
CDR3nt: TGCAGCGTCAGAGACAGCTACTACGAGCAGTACTTC
j_gene: TRBJ2-7
v_gene: TRBV29-1
abundance: .
d_gene: .

CDR3aa: CASSSPLSYEQYF
CDR3nt: TGTGCCAGCAGCTCCCCCCTATCATACGAGCAGTACTTC
j_gene: TRBJ2-7
v_gene: TRBV7-9
abundance: many
d_gene: .

CDR3aa: CASSDRTTTNEKLFF
CDR3nt: TGTGCCAGCAGTGACCGGACAACAACTAATGAAAAACTGTTTTTT
j_gene: TRBJ1-4
v_gene: TRBV6-1
abundance: many
d_gene: .